The 5 T cell receptor beta chains below all came from one sample that was sequenced in a study of spatial heterogeneity in lung cancer. The study's findings and limits: One measure, the expanded intratumoral alpha and beta TCR count, tracked tumor mutation counts.

Specified time point: sample taken at primary tumor resection. One entry per CDR3 protein results from TCRdb running MiXCR on the 5' RACE reads. The table has some 15,000 distinct CDR3 sequences, 7.3% seen once. Their specific antigens are unknown. The sequencing used lung tumor tissue, collected at surgery. The receptors come from a male donor with early-stage non-small cell lung cancer.

This clonotype was recorded many times. The J gene is TRBJ1-5, the V gene TRBV12-3 or TRBV12-4, with D hard to call. The CDR3 length is 14 residues. V shed 3 bases and J shed 2 bases, with 8 bases lying between them. CDR3 amino acids: CASSFWAGNQPQHF. CDR3 nucleotides: TGTGCCAGCAGTTTCTGGGCAGGCAATCAGCCCCAGCATTTT.

In its sample, this clonotype was seen many times. The rearrangement links TRBV7-3 to TRBJ2-2; 9 bases agree with TRBD1. This CDR3 has 15 amino acids. Germline values: CDR1 SGHTA, CDR2 FQGTGA. J gave up 6 bases and V 5 bases, and 7 bases lay outside the gene matches. The CDR3 loop is CASSPSRTGAGELFF. Here the CDR3 DNA reads TGTGCCAGCAGCCCCTCAAGGACAGGGGCCGGGGAGCTGTTTTTT.

This clonotype was counted a few times. The rearrangement joins TRBV3-1 to TRBJ2-7; D possibly matches TRBD1 or TRBD2 (5 bases each). The length of the CDR3 is 15 residues. Trimming took 5 bases from V and 2 from J, leaving 16 bases between them. Germline lookup yields CDR1 LGHDT and CDR2 YNNKEL (reference sequence). This chain's CDR3 is CASSEGSAPTYEQYF. The CDR3 DNA reads as TGTGCCAGCAGCGAGGGGAGTGCCCCTACCTACGAGCAGTACTTC.

By proportion, this clonotype is medium-sized (0.01 to 0.1%). The rearrangement links TRBV6-6 to TRBJ2-7; D possibly corresponds to TRBD1 (6 bases). The CDR3 sequence is 13 residues long. Germline CDR1 MNHNY, CDR2 SVGAGI (reference sequence). Trimming removed 4 bases at V and 4 bases at J, with 11 bases between. The CDR3 sequence is CASSLRDIYEQYF. CDR3 nucleotide sequence: TGTGCCAGCAGTTTGAGGGACATTTACGAGCAGTACTTC.

This clonotype appeared a few times. The V gene is TRBV7-9, the J gene TRBJ1-1; D not certain. CDR1 and CDR2 from the germline V gene are SEHNR and FQNEAQ (reference sequence). The V gene lost 8 bases and the J gene lost 0 bases, with 19 bases spanning the gap. This CDR3 is 16 amino acids long. Here the CDR3 reads CASPPRGARMNTEAFF. CDR3 sequence (DNA): TGTGCCAGCCCCCCTCGAGGTGCACGTATGAACACTGAAGCTTTCTTT.